This passage covers 22 T cell receptor beta chains from one sample sequenced in a study of CXCR3-negative and CXCR3-positive naive CD8 T cells (dated by TCRdb to the late 2010s). Reads for this sample came from a NextSeq 550. The Human TCR Profiling Kit (MiLaboratory) was used to prepare UMI-labeled 5' RACE TRB cDNA libraries. Based on TCRdb reprocessing of the reads, there is one entry per CDR3 protein sequence, and DNA is missing. The sample table records around 90,000 distinct CDR3 sequences. The ten largest clones capture approximately 1.1% of the sample. The source material was naive CXCR3- CD8+ T cells from blood. Interpreted using the paper, the cell subset or site label stands for: CD45RO-CCR7+CD27+CD95- naive CD8+ T cells lacking CXCR3 (TNR3-). These receptor sequences come from a human donor in good health. Some clones in this sample may be carry-over from other donors' samples.

The rearrangement uses TRBV5-1 and TRBJ2-7; no DNA is available, so the TRBD1 call from TCRdb remains unchecked. Germline assignment: CDR1 SGHRS and CDR2 YFSETQ. The CDR3 is 13 amino acids. The CDR3 sequence is CASSLVKGGEQYF.

The J gene is TRBJ2-1, the V gene TRBV5-6; TCRdb picks TRBD2, but there is no DNA to check that call. This CDR3 is 14 amino acids long. Per the germline V gene, CDR1 is SGHDT and CDR2 is YYEEEE. The CDR3 region is CASAQEGAYNEQFF.

The chain carries TRBV29-1 and TRBJ1-1; TCRdb's assignment of TRBD1 cannot be checked, as there is no DNA. The CDR3 totals 12 residues. Germline V gene lookup returns CDR1 SQVTM and CDR2 ANQGSEA. CDR3 sequence: CSAPGANTEAFF.

The chain uses TRBV5-1 and TRBJ2-7. The CDR3 is made up of 12 amino acids. Germline CDR1 SGHRS, CDR2 YFSETQ. The CDR3 spells CASALKPYEQYF.

V and J are TRBV4-3 and TRBJ2-1; the D gene TCRdb calls, TRBD2, cannot be checked with no DNA. Per the germline V gene, CDR1 is LGHNA and CDR2 is YSLEER. The CDR3 covers 16 residues. The CDR3 sequence: CASSQGSGGFYNEQFF.

The chain joins TRBV28 to TRBJ2-3; the D call from TCRdb, TRBD2, cannot be confirmed without DNA. Germline loops: CDR1 MDHEN, CDR2 SYDVKM. This CDR3 spans 17 amino acids. The CDR3 region is CASSHTLAGASTDTQYF.

The V and J genes are TRBV20-1 and TRBJ2-7; TCRdb reports TRBD1, a call that lacks DNA to check it against. The CDR3 totals 13 residues. CDR1 is DFQATT and CDR2 is SNEGSKA in the germline V gene (reference sequence). The CDR3 sequence: CSATSGQGYEQYF.

The rearrangement joins TRBV5-1 to TRBJ1-2. Germline-derived CDR1 and CDR2 are SGHRS and YFSETQ. CDR3 length: 13 amino acids. CDR3 sequence: CASSFEGPSGYTF.

The chain combines TRBV29-1 with TRBJ2-1; absent DNA, TCRdb's TRBD2 call cannot be checked. Germline values: CDR1 SQVTM, CDR2 ANQGSEA. The CDR3 length is 13 residues. The CDR3 loop reads CRVTQRAYNEQFF.

This chain joins TRBV29-1 and TRBJ1-2; TCRdb's D call of TRBD1 is untestable without DNA. The CDR3 length is 16 residues. Per germline, CDR1 SQVTM and CDR2 ANQGSEA. The CDR3 loop reads CSVGGTASIANYGYTF.

The CDR3: CASSQVTGPVGEQYF. The rearrangement uses TRBV4-1 and TRBJ2-7; the D call of TRBD2 rests on TCRdb alone, since no DNA is present to check it. Looked up from germline, CDR1 is MGHRA and CDR2 is YSYEKL. The CDR3 runs 15 residues.

The rearrangement joins TRBV20-1 to TRBJ1-1; the TCRdb call, TRBD1, lacks DNA for checking. Germline V gene data show CDR1 as DFQATT and CDR2 as SNEGSKA (reference sequence). CDR3 size: 13 residues. CDR3 residues: CSASRTGETEAFF.

The chain has TRBV20-1 and TRBJ2-4; the TRBD1 assignment by TCRdb is unverifiable without DNA. The CDR3 extends over 13 amino acids. CDR1 and CDR2 from the germline V gene are DFQATT and SNEGSKA (reference sequence). CDR3 residues: CSTIARGPNIQYF.

The CDR3 spells CASDQLRGCTEAFF. The chain employs TRBV14 and TRBJ1-1; TCRdb reports TRBD1, a call that lacks DNA to check it against. Looked up from germline, CDR1 is SGHDN and CDR2 is FVKESK. CDR3 length: 14 amino acids.

The chain is built from TRBV28 and TRBJ2-1. From germline, CDR1 is MDHEN and CDR2 SYDVKM. The CDR3 is 14 amino acids. CDR3 region: CAIERAHRYNEQFF.

The V gene is TRBV7-2, the J gene TRBJ2-1; TCRdb's D gene call, TRBD2, goes unchecked for lack of DNA. CDR3 length equals 17 residues. Per germline, CDR1 SGHTA and CDR2 FQGNSA. CDR3 loop: CASSFPSGGESYNEQFF.

The chain uses TRBV5-1 and TRBJ2-1; the TRBD1 assignment by TCRdb is unverifiable without DNA. This CDR3 is 16 amino acids long. The germline V gene has CDR1 SGHRS and CDR2 YFSETQ. The CDR3 sequence: CASSLGYRGQYNEQFF.

This chain connects TRBV5-1 to TRBJ1-2; the D call of TRBD1 rests on TCRdb alone, since no DNA is present to check it. The CDR3 loop spans 14 amino acids. Germline CDR1 and CDR2: SGHRS and YFSETQ. The CDR3 is CASSLAGSPHGYTF.

This chain links TRBV15 with TRBJ2-1; absent DNA, TCRdb's TRBD2 call cannot be checked. CDR3 length equals 14 residues. Per the germline V gene, CDR1 is LNHNV and CDR2 is YYDKDF (reference sequence). CDR3 amino acids: CATSPGLAYNEQFF.

The chain carries TRBV12-3 or TRBV12-4 and TRBJ2-3. CDR3 length: 15 residues. This CDR3 is CASSLRASGTDTKYF.

The chain recombines TRBV6-2 or TRBV6-3 with TRBJ2-5. Germline CDR1 MNHEY, CDR2 SVGEGT. The CDR3 has 14 residues. The CDR3 is CASWDRGTQETQYF.

This chain connects TRBV20-1 to TRBJ2-2. The CDR3 is 13 residues long. The germline V gene has CDR1 DFQATT and CDR2 SNEGSKA (reference sequence). This CDR3 is CSARDLRPEGLFF.